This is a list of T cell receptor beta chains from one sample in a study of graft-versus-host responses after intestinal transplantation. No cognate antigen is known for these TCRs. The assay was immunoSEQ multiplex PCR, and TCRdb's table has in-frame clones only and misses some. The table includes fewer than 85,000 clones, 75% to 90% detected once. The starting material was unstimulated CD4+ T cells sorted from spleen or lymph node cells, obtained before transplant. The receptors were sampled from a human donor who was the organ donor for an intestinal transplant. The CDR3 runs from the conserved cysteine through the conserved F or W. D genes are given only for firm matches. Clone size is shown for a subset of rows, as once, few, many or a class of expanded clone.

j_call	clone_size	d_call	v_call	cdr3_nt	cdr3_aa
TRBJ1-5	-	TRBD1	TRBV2	TGTGCCAGCAGTAGGGACAGAAATCAGCCCCAGCATTTT	CASSRDRNQPQHF
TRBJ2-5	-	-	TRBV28	TGTGCCAGCAGTTTACTTGGGACATTTTCGGGACCACAAGAGACCCAGTACTTC	CASSLLGTFSGPQETQYF
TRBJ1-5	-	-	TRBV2	TGTGCCAGCAGTGGCAGGGAAGGTTTTCTCAGCAATCAGCCCCAGCATTTT	CASSGREGFLSNQPQHF
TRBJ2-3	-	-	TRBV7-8	TGTGCCAGCAGCTTAGCGGGGGCCAGGGCAGATACGCAGTATTTT	CASSLAGARADTQYF
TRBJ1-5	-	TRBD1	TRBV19	TGTGCCAGTAGTACAGGGACAGGGGGTCAGCCCCAGCATTTT	CASSTGTGGQPQHF
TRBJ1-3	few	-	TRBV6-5	TGTGCCAGCAGTTGGGAGGGAGTCGCTGGAAACACCATATATTTT	CASSWEGVAGNTIYF
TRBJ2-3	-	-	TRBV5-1	TGCGCCAGCAGCTTGGTTTCGGGGTTCACAGATACGCAGTATTTT	CASSLVSGFTDTQYF
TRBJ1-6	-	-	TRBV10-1	TGCGCCAGCAGCGCAGGGCAAAATAATTCACCCCTCCACTTT	CASSAGQNNSPLHF
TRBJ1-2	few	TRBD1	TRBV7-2	TGTGCCAGCCGGGACAGGGGAGGAGTGGGCGGCTACACCTTC	CASRDRGGVGGYTF
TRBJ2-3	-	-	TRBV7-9	TGTGCCAGCAGCTTAGGACAGGATTCAGATACGCAGTATTTT	CASSLGQDSDTQYF
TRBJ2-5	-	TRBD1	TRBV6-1	TGTGCCAGCAGACTAACAGGGGTGGGGGAGACCCAGTACTTC	CASRLTGVGETQYF
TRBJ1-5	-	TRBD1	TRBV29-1	TGCAGCGTTGGCCCCAGTCTGGGGACAGGGGGCAGTGGGCAGCCCCAGCATTTT	CSVGPSLGTGGSGQPQHF
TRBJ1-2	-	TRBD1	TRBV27	TGTGCCAGCAGGGGAACAGGGGGTCTTAACTATGGCTACACCTTC	CASRGTGGLNYGYTF
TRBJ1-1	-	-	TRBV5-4	TGTGCCAGCAGCTATGGCTCGAGGGACACTGAAGCTTTCTTT	CASSYGSRDTEAFF
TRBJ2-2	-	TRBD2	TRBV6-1	TGTGCCAGCAGTGTTCAACTAGCGGAGCTAATTAACACCGGGGAGCTGTTTTTT	CASSVQLAELINTGELFF
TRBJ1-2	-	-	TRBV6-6	TGTGCCAGCAGTTACTCGGACAGTCCTAACTATGGCTACACCTTC	CASSYSDSPNYGYTF
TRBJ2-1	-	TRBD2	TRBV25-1	TGTGCCAGCAATTCAGCGGGGGGATACAATGAGCAGTTCTTC	CASNSAGGYNEQFF
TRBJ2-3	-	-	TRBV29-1	TGCAGCGTTGAGGTGGCTGTCTCGTATACGCAGTATTTT	CSVEVAVSYTQYF
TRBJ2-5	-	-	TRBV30	TGTGCCGCGGTGGGGGGTTCGGAGACCCAGTACTTC	CAAVGGSETQYF
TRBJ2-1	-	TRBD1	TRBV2	TGTGCCAGCAGTGTGGACAGGAGCTCCTACAATGAGCAGTTCTTC	CASSVDRSSYNEQFF
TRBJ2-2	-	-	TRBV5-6	TGTGCCAGCAGCTTGGATCGGGACGGGGAGCTGTTTTTT	CASSLDRDGELFF
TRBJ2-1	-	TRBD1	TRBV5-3	TGTGCCAGAAGCTTGTGGATCACCAGGGGGCAAGTCTCCTACAATGAGCAGTTCTTC	CARSLWITRGQVSYNEQFF
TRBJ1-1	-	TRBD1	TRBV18	TGTGCCAGCTCAAAGGGACAGGGGATGAACACTGAAGCTTTCTTT	CASSKGQGMNTEAFF
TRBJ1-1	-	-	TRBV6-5	TGTGCCAGCAGCCGGCCAGGCCCGAACACTGAAGCTTTCTTT	CASSRPGPNTEAFF
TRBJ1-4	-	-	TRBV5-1	TGCGCCAGCAGCTTTGAGTCAAATGAAAAACTGTTTTTT	CASSFESNEKLFF
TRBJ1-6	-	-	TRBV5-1	TGCGCCAGCAGCTTCTCCGGGGAAGGTCGCTCACCCCTCCACTTT	CASSFSGEGRSPLHF
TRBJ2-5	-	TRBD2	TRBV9	TGTGCCAGCAGCCCAGGGACTAGCGGGGGGGCCAGAGAGACCCAGTACTTC	CASSPGTSGGARETQYF
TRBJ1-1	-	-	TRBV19	TGTGCCAGTAGTATAGCGGGAGGCACTGAAGCTTTCTTT	CASSIAGGTEAFF
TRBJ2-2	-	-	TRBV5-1	TGCGCCAGCAGCTTGGCCCCCCCAGGGGTCACCGGGGAGCTGTTTTTT	CASSLAPPGVTGELFF
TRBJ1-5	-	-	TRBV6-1	TGTGCCAGCAGAATGGGACAACTAAGCAATCAGCCCCAGCATTTT	CASRMGQLSNQPQHF
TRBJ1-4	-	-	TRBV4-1	TGCGCCAGCAGCCAAGGCGCCGCGCACAGGCCAACTAATGAAAAACTGTTTTTT	CASSQGAAHRPTNEKLFF
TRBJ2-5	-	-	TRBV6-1	TGTGCCAGCAGTGAGGGGAGGAGAGAGACCCAGTACTTC	CASSEGRRETQYF
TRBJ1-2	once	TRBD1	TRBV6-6	TGTGCCAGCAGTTCGCAGGGGGGACCGAACTATGGCTACACCTTC	CASSSQGGPNYGYTF
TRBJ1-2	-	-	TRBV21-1	TGTGCCAGCAGCAAAGGGTCCAGGGGGTGGGGCTACACCTTC	CASSKGSRGWGYTF
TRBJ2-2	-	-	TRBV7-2	TGTGCCAGCAGCGCTAGCACCGGGGAGCTGTTTTTT	CASSASTGELFF
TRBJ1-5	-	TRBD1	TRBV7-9	TGTGCCAGCAGCCGCAGGGACAGTTCTATTGGCAATCAGCCCCAGCATTTT	CASSRRDSSIGNQPQHF
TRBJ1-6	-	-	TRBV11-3	TGTGCCAGCAGCTTGGTCGGGGGTTCACCCCTCCACTTT	CASSLVGGSPLHF
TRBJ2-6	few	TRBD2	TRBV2	TGTGCCAGCAGTACTAGCGGGGGGAACTCTGGGGCCAACGTCCTGACTTTC	CASSTSGGNSGANVLTF
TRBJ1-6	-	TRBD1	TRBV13	TGTGCCAGCAGCCTGAGACAGGGGCAGGGGAATTCACCCCTCCACTTT	CASSLRQGQGNSPLHF
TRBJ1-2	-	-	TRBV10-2	TGCGCCAGCAGTCCCGGACAGCACTATGGCTACACCTTC	CASSPGQHYGYTF
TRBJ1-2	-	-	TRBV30	TGTGCCTGGAGGATCGGGACACATAGATGCACCTTC	CAWRIGTHRCTF
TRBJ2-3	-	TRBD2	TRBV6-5	TGTGCCAGCAGCTTCGGACTAGCGGGGGCGGATACGCAGTATTTT	CASSFGLAGADTQYF
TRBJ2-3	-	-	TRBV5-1	TGCGCCAGCAGCTTGGGAGGCCATAGGGATACGCAGTATTTT	CASSLGGHRDTQYF
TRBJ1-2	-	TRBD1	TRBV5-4	TGTGCCAGCAGCAATTGGCTAGGACAGGGGGCGCGTGGCTACACCTTC	CASSNWLGQGARGYTF
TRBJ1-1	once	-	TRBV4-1	TGCGCCAGCAGCGAAGATAGGAGGGGATCGGTGAGCACTGAAGCTTTCTTT	CASSEDRRGSVSTEAFF
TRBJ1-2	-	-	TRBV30	TGTGCCCAATCTGAGAGGGTCGGCTACACCTTC	CAQSERVGYTF